These T cell receptor beta chains were read from a single sample in a study of cytomegalovirus exposure and HLA in healthy donors. Assay: immunoSEQ multiplex PCR; the TCRdb copy retains only in-frame clones and omits some. The repertoire holds tens of thousands of clones, roughly 70% seen once, with around 10% in the top ten. Sequencing was done on a sample of PBMCs. Receptors originate from a woman aged 40 to 50 in good health and CMV-seropositive. CDR3s include the opening cysteine and the closing phenylalanine or tryptophan. The order of the fields is D gene, V gene, J gene, clone size, CDR3 protein, CDR3 DNA. A D gene is named only where the DNA matches it firmly. Where a row states a size, it is once, few, many or the class of an expanded clone; other rows omit it.

d_gene: TRBD1; v_gene: TRBV29-1; j_gene: TRBJ1-3; abundance: -; CDR3aa: CSVDAGGTGNTIYF; CDR3nt: TGCAGCGTTGACGCAGGGGGAACTGGAAACACCATATATTTT
d_gene: -; v_gene: TRBV9; j_gene: TRBJ1-1; abundance: -; CDR3aa: CASSVVEDTEAFF; CDR3nt: TGTGCCAGCAGCGTAGTTGAGGACACTGAAGCTTTCTTT
d_gene: -; v_gene: TRBV30; j_gene: TRBJ1-2; abundance: -; CDR3aa: CAWTLIAAGEGYTF; CDR3nt: TGTGCCTGGACCCTCATCGCGGCAGGGGAGGGCTACACCTTC
d_gene: TRBD1; v_gene: TRBV29-1; j_gene: TRBJ1-4; abundance: few; CDR3aa: CSVRTGTGGEKLFF; CDR3nt: TGCAGCGTCCGCACCGGGACAGGGGGTGAAAAACTGTTTTTT
d_gene: TRBD2; v_gene: TRBV5-1; j_gene: TRBJ2-3; abundance: -; CDR3aa: CASSKGTSGGLYYGTDTQYF; CDR3nt: TGCGCCAGCAGCAAGGGGACTAGCGGGGGTTTATACTATGGCACAGATACGCAGTATTTT
d_gene: -; v_gene: TRBV7-8; j_gene: TRBJ1-5; abundance: -; CDR3aa: CASSLGRGGNQPQHF; CDR3nt: TGTGCCAGCAGCTTAGGCAGGGGAGGGAATCAGCCCCAGCATTTT
d_gene: TRBD2; v_gene: TRBV7-9; j_gene: TRBJ2-1; abundance: -; CDR3aa: CASSLSGGHYNEQFF; CDR3nt: TGTGCCAGCAGCTTGTCGGGGGGTCACTACAATGAGCAGTTCTTC
d_gene: -; v_gene: TRBV4-1; j_gene: TRBJ2-3; abundance: few; CDR3aa: CASSQVNLIHTDTQYF; CDR3nt: TGCGCCAGCAGCCAAGTCAACCTCATACACACAGATACGCAGTATTTT
d_gene: -; v_gene: TRBV19; j_gene: TRBJ1-1; abundance: -; CDR3aa: CASIGTRRITEAFF; CDR3nt: TGTGCCAGTATTGGGACTCGGCGGATCACTGAAGCTTTCTTT
d_gene: -; v_gene: TRBV10-3; j_gene: TRBJ1-1; abundance: -; CDR3aa: CAISESRGGVLNEAFF; CDR3nt: TGTGCCATCAGTGAGTCGAGGGGGGGCGTGTTGAATGAAGCTTTCTTT
d_gene: TRBD2; v_gene: TRBV28; j_gene: TRBJ2-1; abundance: -; CDR3aa: CASLAGGLLRNEQFF; CDR3nt: TGTGCCAGCTTAGCGGGGGGGCTACTTAGGAATGAGCAGTTCTTC